This T cell receptor (beta chain) was sequenced during a study of neurological immune-mediated disorders. A note on this clonotype: What it recognizes is unknown.

Study-level results: Whereas HTLV-1-associated myelopathy showed the most TCR clonal expansion, multiple sclerosis showed the least, with levels below those of healthy controls. Expanded clones shared no CDR3 amino acid sequences across subjects, suggesting private repertoires in all groups.

A 10-nucleotide random UMI tagged transcripts in template-switch 5'RACE cDNA synthesis. One entry per CDR3 protein, called by TCRdb with MiXCR from the 5' RACE reads. The sample lists around 49,000 distinct CDR3 sequences, roughly 14% occurring once. Documented time point: longitudinal time-point 2. Germline V gene sequence: CDR1 SGHRS, CDR2 YFSETQ. The CDR3 is made up of 14 amino acids. The ends were cut back, 0 bases at V and 6 bases at J, with 12 bases in the middle. This sequence joins TRBV5-1 and TRBJ1-2, with a possible D match to TRBD1 (6 bases). The source of this sequence is a male donor with HTLV-1-associated myelopathy (HAM/TSP). Sequencing input: PBMCs. The CDR3 DNA reads TGCGCCAGCAGCTTGGCCCTCAGGGGAGATGGCTACACCTTC. It specifies CASSLALRGDGYTF.